Listed below are T cell receptor beta chains from one sample, sequenced in a study of breast tumors, draining lymph nodes, adjacent tissues. TCRdb itself ran the multiplex PCR reads through MiXCR, one entry per CDR3 protein. The repertoire holds some 100,000 distinct CDR3 sequences, over 20% seen once, with under 1.5% in the top ten. Sequencing was performed on axillary lymph node tissue. These receptors came from a female donor with breast cancer. Some clones in this sample may be carry-over from other donors' samples. The CDR3 runs from the conserved cysteine through the conserved F or W. D genes are given only for firm matches. Size is stated for part of the rows, as once, few or many counts, or as a class when the clone is expanded.

CDR3 protein,CDR3 DNA,D gene,V gene,clone size,J gene
CASSALPGSADLALHF,TGTGCCAGTAGTGCCCTTCCCGGGAGCGCGGATCTGGCCCTCCACTTT,.,TRBV19,.,TRBJ1-6
CASSLGLQETQYF,TGTGCCAGCAGTTTAGGCCTGCAAGAGACCCAGTACTTC,.,TRBV12-3/TRBV12-4,many,TRBJ2-5
CASSQGPGQGGSPLHF,TGCGCCAGCAGCCAAGGACCGGGACAGGGGGGTTCACCCCTCCACTTT,TRBD1,TRBV4-1,many,TRBJ1-6
CSARGEALETLYF,TGCAGTGCTAGAGGAGAGGCCCTGGAGACCCTGTACTTC,.,TRBV20-1,.,TRBJ2-5
CASSFRPGYNQPQHF,TGTGCCAGCAGCTTTAGGCCAGGGTACAATCAGCCCCAGCATTTT,.,TRBV5-8,many,TRBJ1-5
CSASITGGTDTQYF,TGCAGTGCTAGTATCACGGGGGGCACAGATACGCAGTATTTT,.,TRBV20-1,many,TRBJ2-3
CASSYEGARTGELFF,TGTGCCAGCAGTTACGAAGGGGCGAGGACCGGGGAGCTGTTTTTT,.,TRBV6-5,many,TRBJ2-2
CASSLQGDKIGPYEQYF,TGTGCCAGCAGTCTCCAAGGAGATAAGATAGGGCCCTACGAGCAGTACTTC,.,TRBV28,once,TRBJ2-7
CASSGPSGSPGELFF,TGCGCCAGCAGTGGCCCTAGCGGGAGCCCCGGGGAGCTGTTTTTT,TRBD2,TRBV10-2,many,TRBJ2-2
CSVGISGGPTDTQYF,TGCAGCGTTGGGATATCGGGGGGCCCCACAGATACGCAGTATTTT,.,TRBV29-1,many,TRBJ2-3
CASRQGGGSQYF,TGTGCCAGCAGACAGGGGGGAGGTAGCCAGTACTTC,TRBD1,TRBV27,many,TRBJ2-5
CASSVAPEAGGLNEQFF,TGTGCCAGCAGCGTAGCGCCCGAAGCGGGGGGGCTCAATGAGCAGTTCTTC,TRBD2,TRBV9,many,TRBJ2-1
CASSRASNQPQHF,TGTGCCAGCAGCAGGGCTAGCAATCAGCCCCAGCATTTT,.,TRBV7-9,many,TRBJ1-5
CASSELREGPWDEQFF,TGTGCCAGCAGTGAACTTCGGGAGGGCCCGTGGGATGAGCAGTTCTTC,TRBD2,TRBV6-1,many,TRBJ2-1
CASRSTGGETQYF,TGTGCCAGCAGATCGACAGGGGGGGAGACCCAGTACTTC,TRBD1,TRBV11-2,few,TRBJ2-5
CASSVQGDQPQHF,TGTGCCAGCAGCGTACAGGGCGATCAGCCCCAGCATTTT,.,TRBV9,many,TRBJ1-5
CASSPVSVDGTDTQYF,TGTGCCAGCAGCCCAGTATCGGTAGACGGCACAGATACGCAGTATTTT,.,TRBV7-3,.,TRBJ2-3
CASTTGNLQPQHF,TGTGCCAGCACGACAGGGAATTTGCAGCCCCAGCATTTT,TRBD1,TRBV27,many,TRBJ1-5
CAWSAPDTQYF,TGTGCCTGGAGTGCCCCAGATACGCAGTATTTT,.,TRBV30,few,TRBJ2-3
CASSPFPQGEDTQYF,TGTGCCAGCAGCCCGTTCCCACAGGGGGAAGATACGCAGTATTTT,TRBD1,TRBV14,many,TRBJ2-3
CASGSPRTGVSYEQYF,TGTGCCAGCGGTTCCCCTCGGACAGGGGTGTCGTACGAGCAGTACTTC,TRBD1,TRBV6-5,once,TRBJ2-7
CASSFTGNEQFF,TGTGCCAGCAGTTTCACGGGCAATGAGCAGTTCTTC,.,TRBV12-3/TRBV12-4,many,TRBJ2-1
CASSDPKAGGEQYF,TGTGCCAGCAGCGACCCCAAAGCCGGGGGCGAGCAGTACTTC,.,TRBV9,many,TRBJ2-7
CASSLEAGANVLTF,TGTGCCAGCAGCTTGGAAGCTGGGGCCAACGTCCTGACTTTC,.,TRBV5-4,many,TRBJ2-6
CASSSSMSGELFF,TGTGCCAGCAGCTCTAGCATGTCCGGGGAGCTGTTTTTT,.,TRBV7-3,many,TRBJ2-2